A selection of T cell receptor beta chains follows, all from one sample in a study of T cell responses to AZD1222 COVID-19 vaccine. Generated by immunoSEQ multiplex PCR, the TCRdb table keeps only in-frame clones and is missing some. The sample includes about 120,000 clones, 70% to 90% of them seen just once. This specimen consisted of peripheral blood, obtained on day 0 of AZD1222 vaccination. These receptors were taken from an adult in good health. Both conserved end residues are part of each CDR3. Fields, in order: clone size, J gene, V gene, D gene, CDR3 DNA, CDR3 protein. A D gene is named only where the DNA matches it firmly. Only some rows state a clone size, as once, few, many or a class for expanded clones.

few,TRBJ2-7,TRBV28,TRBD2,TGTGCCAGCAGTCTAGCGGGCCTCTCCTACGAGCAGTACTTC,CASSLAGLSYEQYF
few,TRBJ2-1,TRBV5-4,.,TGTGCCAGCAGCTCGCAGTACAATGAGCAGTTCTTC,CASSSQYNEQFF
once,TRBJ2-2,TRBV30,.,TGTGCCTGGGGACGGGGCACCTCCCCCCCCCAGGTCGGCACCGGGGAGCTGTTTTTT,CAWGRGTSPPQVGTGELFF
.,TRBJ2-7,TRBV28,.,TGCGCCAAAAGGGGGGTGACCTACGAGCAGTACTTC,CAKRGVTYEQYF
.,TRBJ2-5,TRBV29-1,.,TGCAGCGTTCTCTGGGCGCAAGAGACCCAGTACTTC,CSVLWAQETQYF
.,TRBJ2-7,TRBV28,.,TGTGCCAGCAGCAACGCCGGGATGACGACGGGAGAGCAGTACTTC,CASSNAGMTTGEQYF
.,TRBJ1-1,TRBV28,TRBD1,TGTGCCAGCAGCTCCGGACAGGGGGCGAGTGGGATGAACACTGAAGCTTTCTTT,CASSSGQGASGMNTEAFF
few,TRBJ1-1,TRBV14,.,TGTGCCAGCAGCCTTCAGGGGAACACTGAAGCTTTCTTT,CASSLQGNTEAFF
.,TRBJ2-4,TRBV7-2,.,TGTGCCAGCAGCCCGAGGTCGGCCAGGGACATTCAGTACTTC,CASSPRSARDIQYF
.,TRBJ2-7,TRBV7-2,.,TGTGCCAGCAGCTTAGGTGGGCTCCCCTACGAGCAGTACTTC,CASSLGGLPYEQYF
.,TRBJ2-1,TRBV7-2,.,TGTGCCAGCAGCTTATCCATTAGCTCCTACAATGAGCAGTTCTTC,CASSLSISSYNEQFF
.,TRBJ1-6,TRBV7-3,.,TGTGCCAGCAGCGTTGGTACAGGGTACTCACCCCTCCACTTT,CASSVGTGYSPLHF
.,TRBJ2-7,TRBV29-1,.,TGCAGCGTCGCCGGGAGCTCCTACGAGCAGTACTTC,CSVAGSSYEQYF
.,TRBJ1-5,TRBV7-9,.,TGTGCCAGCAGCCCCGGTGGGCCCGGGAGCTATCAGCCCCAGCATTTT,CASSPGGPGSYQPQHF
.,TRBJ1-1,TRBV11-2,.,TGTGCCAGCAGCTCCCTATCCGGGACCTTAGATTTCTTT,CASSSLSGTLDFF
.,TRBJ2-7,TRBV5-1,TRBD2,TGCGCCAGCAGCTTAGTCGGACTAGCGGGAGCCTACGAGCAGTACTTC,CASSLVGLAGAYEQYF
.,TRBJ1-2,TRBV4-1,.,TGCGCCAGCAGCCACCCACGGGACGGACAAGCTAACTATGGCTACACCTTC,CASSHPRDGQANYGYTF
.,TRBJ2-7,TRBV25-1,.,TGTGCCAGCAGTGTGGGGGGCACGGTCTCCTACGAGCAGTACTTC,CASSVGGTVSYEQYF
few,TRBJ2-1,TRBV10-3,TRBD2,TGTGCCATCACTACCGGGACTAGTGATGATGAGCAGTTCTTC,CAITTGTSDDEQFF
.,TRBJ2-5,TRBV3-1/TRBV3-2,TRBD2,TGTGCCAGCAGCCAATTACCGGGACTAGAAGTTTCTTTGGAGACCCAGTACTTC,CASSQLPGLEVSLETQYF
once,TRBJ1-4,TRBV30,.,TGTGCCTGGAGTGTGGGGGGCGGAAAACTGTTTTTT,CAWSVGGGKLFF
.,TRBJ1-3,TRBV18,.,TGTGCCAGCTCATCGACAGGTTTTGGAAACACCATATATTTT,CASSSTGFGNTIYF
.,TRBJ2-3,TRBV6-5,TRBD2,TGTGCCAGCAGGAGACTAGCGGGGGGCACAGATACGCAGTATTTT,CASRRLAGGTDTQYF
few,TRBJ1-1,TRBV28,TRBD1,TGTGCCAGACGCCCAGCCGGACAGGGGAAAACTTTCTTT,CARRPAGQGKTFF
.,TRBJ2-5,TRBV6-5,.,TGTGCCAGCAGTCTCGCGGGGGCGAGGGAGACCCAGTACTTC,CASSLAGARETQYF
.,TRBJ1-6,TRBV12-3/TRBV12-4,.,TGTGCCAGCAGTTTGAGGGCGGGGCCCCTCCACTTT,CASSLRAGPLHF
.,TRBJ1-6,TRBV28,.,TGTGCCACCCTGCCGGGACACCACGATGGTTCACCCCTCCACTTT,CATLPGHHDGSPLHF
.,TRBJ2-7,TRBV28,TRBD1,TGTGCCAGCAGACAGGGGGGCTACGAGCAGTACTTC,CASRQGGYEQYF
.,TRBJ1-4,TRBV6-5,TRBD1,TGTGCCAGCAGTTACTCGACAGGGGTGGGTTCGGAAAAACTGTTTTTT,CASSYSTGVGSEKLFF
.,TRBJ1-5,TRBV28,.,TGTGCCAGCAGTTTATCAGGATATAGCAATCAGCCCCAGCATTTT,CASSLSGYSNQPQHF
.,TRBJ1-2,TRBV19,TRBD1,TGTGCCAGTAGTTCCGGGACAGAGTTCTATGGCTACACCTTC,CASSSGTEFYGYTF